This note documents a single T cell receptor (beta chain) sequence. Trimming at V came to 0 bases and at J to 2 bases, leaving 4 bases not matched to a gene. The germline V gene has CDR1 GTSNPN and CDR2 SVGIG (reference sequence). This CDR3 has 16 amino acids. This entry comes from a study of regulatory T cells in long-lasting Graves disease. Time point meaning: newly diagnosed GD, antithyroid drugs for less than 3 months. The TCR library was made from RNA that had been extracted from PBMCs in TRIzol. The authors built TCR beta libraries using iRepertoire HTBI primers and Arm-PCR of CDR3 regions. TCRdb called the multiplex PCR reads again in MiXCR, with one record for every CDR3 protein. The profile shows under 800,000 distinct CDR3 sequences, 16% of them singletons. These same records also appear under a second study, on T cells in Graves' hyperthyroidism and ophthalmopathy.

The V call is TRBV30, the J call TRBJ2-6; TRBD2 aligns across 7 bases. The origin of this receptor is a young woman with Graves disease. Here the sequenced sample was peripheral blood mononuclear cells (PBMCs), taken at new diagnosis, from a patient treated with antithyroid drugs. CDR3 sequence reads: CAWSVLGGTGANVLTF. In DNA, the CDR3 is TGTGCCTGGAGTGTACTGGGGGGGACTGGGGCCAACGTCCTGACTTTC. The variable domain in full, with the rest retrieved from reference TRBV30 and TRBJ2-6, is SQTIHQWPATLVQPVGSPLSLECTVEGTSNPNLYWYRQAAGRGLQLLFYSVGIGQISSEVPQNLSASRPQDRQFILSSKKLLLSDSGFYLCAWSVLGGTGANVLTFGAGSRLTVL.